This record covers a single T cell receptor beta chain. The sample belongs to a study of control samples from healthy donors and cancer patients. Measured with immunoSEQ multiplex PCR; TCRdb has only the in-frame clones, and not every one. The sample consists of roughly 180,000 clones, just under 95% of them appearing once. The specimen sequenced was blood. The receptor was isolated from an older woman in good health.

This CDR3 is CASGSTYHRGPSNNSPLHF. The CDR3 DNA reads TGTGCTAGTGGTTCGACTTACCACAGGGGGCCCTCAAATAATTCACCCCTCCACTTT. The chain combines TRBV12-5 with TRBJ1-6; the match to TRBD1 covers 9 bases. CDR3 length: 19 amino acids. V gave up 4 bases and J gave up 5 bases; unmatched junction bases: 15. Germline V gene data show CDR1 as LGHNT and CDR2 as FRNRAP.